One sample yielded the 5 T cell receptor beta chains listed below, sequenced in a study of technical replicates of blood from several donors. This table comes from immunoSEQ multiplex PCR, and its TCRdb copy is limited to in-frame clones, with some not included. The data show about 62,000 clones, under 90% seen once. The sequencing input was PBMCs. The receptor set was obtained from a human donor in good health. Some clones in this sample may be carry-over from other donors' samples.

V is TRBV2 and J is TRBJ2-5; D is perhaps TRBD1 (5 bases). The CDR3 sequence is 12 residues long. The V end was cut by 6 bases, the J end by 5 bases, with 10 bases between. Germline loops: CDR1 SNHLY, CDR2 FYNNEI. CDR3 loop: CASRQEGETQYF. The CDR3 nucleotides are TGTGCCAGCAGACAGGAAGGGGAGACCCAGTACTTC. Using reference TRBV2 and TRBJ2-5 for the parts outside the CDR3, the full variable domain is EPEVTQTPSHQVTQMGQEVILRCVPISNHLYFYWYRQILGQKVEFLVSFYNNEISEKSEIFDDQFSVERPDGSNFTLKIRSTKLEDSAMYFCASRQEGETQYFGPGTRLLVL.

In DNA form, the CDR3 reads TGTGCCATTATTCACCGGGACAGGATTACCTACGAGCAGTACTTC. It is translated as CAIIHRDRITYEQYF. The chain links TRBV6-1 to TRBJ2-7, with TRBD1 matching 8 bases. In germline, CDR1 is MNHNS, CDR2 SASEGT. Losses at the gene ends were 10 bases for V and 2 bases for J; bases not matched to a gene: 13. This CDR3 region has 15 residues.

The V and J genes are TRBV4-3 and TRBJ2-2; possible D gene TRBD2, 5 bases. The V end was cut by 2 bases, the J end by 6 bases, with 10 bases between. Germline lookup yields CDR1 LGHNA and CDR2 YSLEER. The CDR3 spans 14 residues. CDR3 region: CASSQTWTSGELFF. CDR3 DNA: TGCGCCAGCAGCCAAACATGGACTTCCGGGGAGCTGTTTTTT.

Here the CDR3 DNA reads TGTGCCAGCAGCGGGGGAGGGAGGGGCGGAGAGACCCAGTACTTC. It yields the protein CASSGGGRGGETQYF. The chain uses TRBV9 and TRBJ2-5; TRBD2 aligns across 7 bases. Germline V gives CDR1 SGDLS, CDR2 YYNGEE. After removal of 3 bases from V and 4 bases from J, the junction contained 9 bases not matched to a gene. The length of the CDR3 is 15 residues.

The rearrangement links TRBV6-1 to TRBJ1-4, with 8 positions matching TRBD1. CDR1 MNHNS and CDR2 SASEGT come from the germline V gene. The CDR3 has 14 residues. Trimming took 5 bases from V and 2 from J; bases not matched to a gene: 1. The CDR3 DNA reads as TGTGCCAGCAGTTCAGGGGGCACTAATGAAAAACTGTTTTTT. Translating it yields CASSSGGTNEKLFF.